This is a list of T cell receptor beta chains from one sample in a study of blood T cell repertoires in COVID-19. Generated by immunoSEQ multiplex PCR, the TCRdb table keeps only in-frame clones and is missing some. Among around 250,000 clones listed, roughly 88% were seen once. Sequences were obtained from peripheral blood. The source of these receptors is a man at least 80 years old with acute or convalescent COVID-19. CDR3s include the opening cysteine and the closing phenylalanine or tryptophan. A D gene is named only where the DNA matches it firmly. The size of a clone is reported for some rows only, either as once, few or many, or as a class for expanded clones.

V gene,J gene,clone size,D gene,CDR3 protein,CDR3 DNA
TRBV5-1,TRBJ2-3,once,TRBD2,CASSLTSDSTDTQYF,TGCGCCAGCAGCTTGACTAGCGATAGCACAGATACGCAGTATTTT
TRBV7-2,TRBJ2-5,NA,NA,CASSLGAVETQYF,TGTGCCAGCAGCTTAGGGGCAGTCGAGACCCAGTACTTC
TRBV5-1,TRBJ2-5,NA,NA,CASSSQRGTQETQYF,TGCGCCAGCAGCTCGCAACGGGGAACCCAAGAGACCCAGTACTTC
TRBV16,TRBJ2-7,NA,TRBD1,CASSHPGTGTYEQYF,TGTGCCAGCAGCCACCCCGGGACAGGGACCTACGAGCAGTACTTC
TRBV27,TRBJ2-3,NA,NA,CASSPPAGAGGTQYF,TGTGCCAGCAGTCCCCCAGCGGGGGCAGGGGGGACGCAGTATTTT
TRBV6-2/TRBV6-3,TRBJ2-7,NA,NA,CASSPGGTIAEQYF,TGTGCCAGCAGCCCCGGGGGAACCATCGCGGAGCAGTACTTC
TRBV28,TRBJ2-1,NA,NA,CASCESYNEQFF,TGTGCCAGCTGCGAATCCTACAATGAGCAGTTCTTC
TRBV4-3,TRBJ1-3,NA,NA,CASSQDDSSGNTIYF,TGCGCCAGCAGCCAAGATGACAGCTCTGGAAACACCATATATTTT
TRBV9,TRBJ2-1,NA,TRBD2,CASSVAIAGGYNEQFF,TGTGCCAGCAGCGTAGCTATAGCGGGGGGCTACAATGAGCAGTTCTTC
TRBV28,TRBJ2-2,NA,TRBD1,CASSLSSGTGGAGELFF,TGTGCCAGCAGTTTGTCCTCCGGGACAGGAGGAGCCGGGGAGCTGTTTTTT
TRBV7-8,TRBJ2-7,NA,TRBD2,CASSSPGGNPTYEQYF,TGTGCCAGCAGCTCCCCGGGGGGGAACCCAACCTACGAGCAGTACTTC
TRBV5-1,TRBJ2-7,NA,TRBD1,CASSSGQGLAYEQYF,TGCGCCAGCAGCTCGGGACAGGGCTTAGCCTACGAGCAGTACTTC
TRBV18,TRBJ2-7,NA,TRBD1,CASSPLPRTGDYEQYF,TGTGCCAGCTCACCACTCCCCCGGACAGGGGACTACGAGCAGTACTTC
TRBV27,TRBJ1-5,NA,NA,CASSLNGRSNQPQHF,TGTGCCAGCAGTTTAAATGGGAGGAGCAATCAGCCCCAGCATTTT
TRBV15,TRBJ1-1,once,NA,CATSKDSLNTEAFF,TGTGCCACCAGCAAGGACAGCCTGAACACTGAAGCTTTCTTT
TRBV7-2,TRBJ1-1,NA,NA,CASSPTPRGTEAFF,TGTGCCAGCAGCCCTACCCCTAGGGGCACTGAAGCTTTCTTT
TRBV2,TRBJ1-3,NA,NA,CASSDRGKNTIYF,TGTGCCAGCAGTGACAGGGGTAAAAACACCATATATTTT
TRBV14,TRBJ2-2,NA,NA,CASSQVRVRGELFF,TGTGCCAGCAGCCAAGTCCGGGTACGCGGGGAGCTGTTTTTT
TRBV10-3,TRBJ1-3,NA,NA,CAISEGASSGNTIYF,TGTGCCATCAGTGAAGGGGCGAGCTCTGGAAACACCATATATTTT
TRBV5-1,TRBJ1-1,once,TRBD1,CASSPGQGIFDTEAFF,TGCGCCAGCAGCCCGGGACAGGGGATTTTCGACACTGAAGCTTTCTTT
TRBV5-1,TRBJ2-5,NA,NA,CASSLTHQGETQYF,TGCGCCAGCAGCTTAACCCACCAGGGAGAGACCCAGTACTTC
TRBV6-5,TRBJ2-7,NA,NA,CASGTPREQYF,TGTGCCAGCGGGACTCCCCGCGAGCAGTACTTC
TRBV29-1,TRBJ1-2,NA,TRBD1,CSVVGEGRDRGAGYTF,TGCAGCGTTGTGGGCGAAGGGAGAGACAGGGGGGCAGGCTACACCTTC
TRBV12-3/TRBV12-4,TRBJ2-1,NA,NA,CASTQGRAVEQFF,TGTGCCAGCACCCAAGGGAGAGCCGTCGAGCAGTTCTTC
TRBV5-1,TRBJ1-2,few,NA,CASSLAGGLNYGYTF,TGCGCCAGCAGCTTGGCCGGGGGGCTCAACTATGGCTACACCTTC